Below are 29 T cell receptor beta chains sequenced from a single sample in a study of T cells after yellow fever vaccination. TCRdb re-derived calls from the 5' RACE reads in MiXCR, one entry per CDR3 protein. The data contain 300,000 to 350,000 distinct CDR3 sequences, 3% to 4.5% of them singletons. The sequencing used PBMCs, collected 5 days after the yellow fever booster vaccination. The receptors shown here come from a man aged 18 to 30 who received the YFV17D yellow fever vaccine.

The sample holds a few counts of this clonotype. V gene TRBV20-1 combines with J gene TRBJ1-2; 10 positions agree with TRBD1. The germline gives CDR1 DFQATT, CDR2 SNEGSKA (reference sequence). The V segment lost 5 bases and the J segment 8 bases; nucleotides outside the gene matches: 8. This CDR3 comprises 13 residues. The CDR3 is CSAPGQGQQGYTF. In DNA form, the CDR3 reads TGCAGTGCTCCGGGACAGGGGCAACAAGGCTACACCTTC.

This clonotype was recorded a few times. V is TRBV28 and J is TRBJ1-5; TRBD1 agrees at 9 bases. V was clipped by 5 bases and J by 3 bases; unmatched bases: 8. Germline loops: CDR1 MDHEN, CDR2 SYDVKM. The CDR3 runs to 16 residues. The CDR3 sequence is CASSTHRTGVNQPQHF. In DNA form, the CDR3 reads TGTGCCAGCAGTACCCACCGGACAGGGGTCAATCAGCCCCAGCATTTT.

This clonotype has ten or more counts. The chain recombines TRBV29-1 with TRBJ2-7, with 9 positions matching TRBD1. J lost 3 bases, V lost 6 bases, and 12 bases had no gene match. The CDR3 consists of 15 residues. CDR1 is SQVTM, CDR2 ANQGSEA, per germline. CDR3 residues: CSVTWRTGADYEQYF. The CDR3 nucleotides read TGCAGCGTCACTTGGAGGACAGGGGCGGACTACGAGCAGTACTTC.

This clonotype has at least ten counts. The V gene is TRBV5-1, the J gene TRBJ2-3; a weak D match, TRBD1 (5 bases). Trimming pared 4 bases from V and 4 bases from J, leaving 13 bases between. The germline V gene has CDR1 SGHRS and CDR2 YFSETQ. This CDR3 has 14 residues. The CDR3 sequence: CASSMTVPSDTQYF. The CDR3 nucleotides are TGCGCCAGCAGCATGACAGTTCCTTCAGATACGCAGTATTTT. Together with reference TRBV5-1 and TRBJ2-3, the CDR3 gives the full variable domain: KAGVTQTPRYLIKTRGQQVTLSCSPISGHRSVSWYQQTPGQGLQFLFEYFSETQRNKGNFPGRFSGRQFSNSRSEMNVSTLELGDSALYLCASSMTVPSDTQYFGPGTRLTVL.

The J gene is TRBJ2-3, the V gene TRBV20-1, with TRBD2 matching 9 bases. Germline V gene sequence: CDR1 DFQATT, CDR2 SNEGSKA (reference sequence). This CDR3 is built from 17 residues. The junction had 18 bases not matched to a gene; V was cut back by 5 bases and J by 6 bases. CDR3 bases: TGCAGTGCTTCCCCCCCAAGCGGGGGGACACTAACGGATACGCAGTATTTT. The encoded protein is CSASPPSGGTLTDTQYF.

This clonotype was found a few times. The CDR3 here is CASSLVRTGLFF. The CDR3 DNA is TGTGCCAGCAGTTTAGTTAGGACAGGACTGTTTTTT. The rearrangement links TRBV12-3 or TRBV12-4 to TRBJ1-4; TRBD1 matches at 7 bases. V trimming: 1 base; J trimming: 13 bases; junction bases outside the gene matches: 3. The CDR3 is 12 amino acids.

This clonotype was seen more than once but under ten times. The chain has TRBV29-1 and TRBJ1-2, with a tentative D call TRBD1 (6 bases). Trimming took off 7 bases at V and 2 bases at J, with 14 bases between the two ends. Looked up from germline, CDR1 is SQVTM and CDR2 is ANQGSEA. The CDR3 totals 13 residues. The CDR3 nucleotides are TGCAGCGCTGTCGGGGGCGCGAACTATGGCTACACCTTC. Translating gives CSAVGGANYGYTF.

This clonotype came up many times. V gene TRBV27 combines with J gene TRBJ2-5; tentatively, D is TRBD2 (6 bases). Germline loops: CDR1 MNHEY, CDR2 SMNVEV (reference sequence). Trimming stripped 0 bases from V and 4 bases from J, with 27 bases between. The CDR3 loop spans 20 amino acids. CDR3 bases: TGTGCCAGCAGTTTATCTTACCCACTAGAGGGGCTAAACGGGGGAGAGACCCAGTACTTC. This encodes CASSLSYPLEGLNGGETQYF.

This clonotype was seen a few times. This rearrangement joins TRBV3-1 to TRBJ2-7, with 8 bases matching TRBD1. The trim removed 0 bases at V and 8 bases at J, leaving 15 bases unmatched. There are 17 residues in the CDR3. Looked up from germline, CDR1 is LGHDT and CDR2 is YNNKEL (reference sequence). CDR3 sequence reads: CASSQDMMGQERLKQYF. Here the CDR3 DNA reads TGTGCCAGCAGCCAAGATATGATGGGACAGGAAAGGCTGAAGCAGTACTTC.

This clonotype was detected ten times or more. The genes are TRBV28 and TRBJ1-3; TRBD1 is a possible D gene (6 bases). CDR1 and CDR2 (germline): MDHEN, SYDVKM. Trimming left V 6 bases short and J 0 bases short, with 9 bases between. The CDR3 is made up of 14 amino acids. The CDR3 nucleotides are TGTGCCAGCAGGGCAGGGGTCTCTGGAAACACCATATATTTT. Protein sequence: CASRAGVSGNTIYF.

This clonotype was found many times. The V gene is TRBV24-1, the J gene TRBJ2-3, with D perhaps TRBD1 (5 bases). CDR3 size: 12 residues. V was cut by 9 bases and J by 2 bases, with 8 bases left in between. Germline V lookup: CDR1 KGHDR, CDR2 SFDVKD. The CDR3 region is CATAGNTDTQYF. The CDR3 DNA is TGTGCCACCGCAGGGAACACAGATACGCAGTATTTT.

This clonotype was seen only a few times. The chain couples TRBV7-2 to TRBJ2-3; TRBD2 matches at 11 bases. CDR1 is SGHTA, CDR2 FQGNSA, per germline. J gave up 0 bases and V 1 base, and 9 bases lay outside the gene matches. CDR3 length: 19 amino acids. The CDR3: CASSLVSGGDLASTDTQYF. The CDR3 DNA reads as TGTGCCAGCAGCTTAGTTAGCGGGGGGGATCTAGCCAGCACAGATACGCAGTATTTT.

In its sample, this clonotype was seen a few times. CDR3 sequence: CASSTNRGLGEKLFF. CDR3 nucleotide sequence: TGTGCCAGCAGTACCAACAGGGGGCTGGGTGAAAAACTGTTTTTT. The chain recombines TRBV12-3 or TRBV12-4 with TRBJ1-4; 9 bases agree with TRBD1. The junction had 8 bases not matched to a gene; V was cut back by 5 bases and J by 7 bases. This CDR3 is built from 15 residues.

This clonotype was picked up a small number of times. V is TRBV10-3 and J is TRBJ1-1; possible D gene TRBD1, 6 bases. The CDR3 totals 15 residues. The germline V gene encodes CDR1 ENHRY and CDR2 SYGVKD. Trimming removed 8 bases from V and 1 base from J, with 17 bases in between. The CDR3 loop is CAIRGSWGPNTEAFF. CDR3 DNA: TGTGCCATCCGGGGCTCTTGGGGGCCGAACACTGAAGCTTTCTTT.

V and J are TRBV25-1 and TRBJ2-7; D may be TRBD1 (6 bases). Germline lookup yields CDR1 MGHDK and CDR2 SYGVNS. Trimming cost V 4 bases and J 2 bases, with 15 bases left between them. This CDR3 is built from 15 residues. CDR3 DNA sequence: TGTGCCAGCAGTGCACGGACAGCCGCCCCCTACGAGCAGTACTTC. Amino acids: CASSARTAAPYEQYF.

V and J are TRBV7-8 and TRBJ1-6; D not certain. Germline CDR1 is SGHVS and CDR2 is FQNEAQ. CDR3 length: 16 amino acids. Trimming removed 4 bases at V and 13 bases at J, with 23 bases between. DNA of the CDR3: TGTGCCAGCAGCTCCCAAAATTACCGGGCAACGGGGCCCCTCCACTTT. Residues: CASSSQNYRATGPLHF.

This clonotype was counted between two and nine times. The rearrangement uses TRBV12-3 or TRBV12-4 and TRBJ2-2, with 8 bases aligning to TRBD2. The ends lost 6 bases at V and 2 bases at J; junction bases unmatched: 5. This CDR3 has 15 amino acids. In DNA, the CDR3 is TGTGCCAGCAGGCTAGCGGGTCGTAACACCGGGGAGCTGTTTTTT. It is translated as CASRLAGRNTGELFF.

This clonotype was observed a few times. The rearrangement joins TRBV6-5 to TRBJ1-2, with 9 bases matching TRBD1. The V and J ends lost 5 bases and 6 bases, in that order; junction bases with no gene match: 7. Germline V gene lookup returns CDR1 MNHEY and CDR2 SVGAGI. The CDR3 has 14 amino acids. The CDR3, as DNA: TGTGCCAGCAGTCTATACCGGGACAGGGATGGCTACACCTTC. Protein product: CASSLYRDRDGYTF.

The chain recombines TRBV28 with TRBJ2-7, with 7 positions matching TRBD1. J was trimmed by 4 bases and V by 6 bases; bases with no gene match: 12. Germline values: CDR1 MDHEN, CDR2 SYDVKM. There are 15 residues in the CDR3. CDR3 protein: CASRPTGTEVYEQYV. The CDR3 DNA reads TGTGCCAGCAGACCAACTGGGACAGAAGTTTACGAGCAGTACGTC.

This clonotype was counted many times. This rearrangement joins TRBV11-2 to TRBJ2-7; 10 nucleotides match TRBD1. Germline V lookup: CDR1 SGHAT, CDR2 FQNNGV. J gave up 6 bases and V 4 bases, and 3 bases lay outside the gene matches. This CDR3 comprises 13 residues. CDR3 in DNA: TGTGCCAGCAGCTCGGGACAGGGGAGCGAGCAGTACGTC. Translation gives CASSSGQGSEQYV.

This clonotype was observed many times. The V gene is TRBV4-3, the J gene TRBJ2-1; D may be TRBD2 (5 bases). The CDR3 is made up of 13 amino acids. V lost 0 bases and J lost 6, with 6 bases in between. Germline V gives CDR1 LGHNA, CDR2 YSLEER. The CDR3 coding sequence is TGCGCCAGCAGCCAAGAACTAGTCAATGAGCAGTTCTTC. Residues: CASSQELVNEQFF.

The sample holds a few counts of this clonotype. The chain has TRBV7-9 and TRBJ1-2, with D possibly being TRBD1 (6 bases). Trimming took off 1 base at V and 5 bases at J, with 23 bases between the two ends. CDR1 and CDR2 from the germline V gene are SEHNR and FQNEAQ (reference sequence). The CDR3 is made up of 18 amino acids. This CDR3 is CASSLVQWAGAARYGYTF. The CDR3 DNA sequence: TGTGCCAGCAGCTTAGTGCAGTGGGCAGGGGCTGCGCGGTATGGCTACACCTTC.

This clonotype was counted a few times. Compared with germline, one end of the junction differs, possibly owing to a read error. The chain carries TRBV12-3 or TRBV12-4 and TRBJ2-6; D is possibly TRBD1 or TRBD2 (6 bases each). The CDR3 length is 16 residues. CDR3 in amino acids: CASSLARGAGANVLTF. CDR3 DNA sequence: TGTGCCAGCAGCTTAGCTAGGGGGGCTGGGGCCAACGTCCTGACTTTC.

This clonotype was observed a handful of times. V usage is TRBV27 and J usage is TRBJ2-7; D may be TRBD1 (6 bases). This CDR3 contains 13 residues. Looked up from germline, CDR1 is MNHEY and CDR2 is SMNVEV (reference sequence). V was clipped by 5 bases and J by 5 bases, with 13 bases between them. CDR3: CASSATTGHEQYV. The DNA of the CDR3 is TGTGCCAGCAGTGCAACTACAGGGCACGAGCAGTACGTC.

A few counts support this clonotype. The CDR3 sequence: CASSRMTSGGRDTQYF. DNA of the CDR3: TGTGCCAGCAGCCGTATGACTAGCGGGGGGAGGGATACGCAGTATTTT. This rearrangement joins TRBV5-5 to TRBJ2-3; 13 positions agree with TRBD2. This CDR3 has 16 residues. Losses at the gene ends were 4 bases for V and 6 bases for J; bases not matched to a gene: 8. Germline V lookup: CDR1 SGHKS, CDR2 YYEKEE (reference sequence). Using reference TRBV5-5 and TRBJ2-3 for the parts outside the CDR3, the full variable domain is DAGVTQSPTHLIKTRGQQVTLRCSPISGHKSVSWYQQVLGQGPQFIFQYYEKEERGRGNFPDRFSARQFPNYSSELNVNALLLGDSALYLCASSRMTSGGRDTQYFGPGTRLTVL.

This clonotype was observed a few times. The J gene is TRBJ1-1, the V gene TRBV9; no clear D gene. V was trimmed by 4 bases and J by 0 bases, leaving 19 bases between them. Germline-derived CDR1 and CDR2 are SGDLS and YYNGEE. The CDR3 has 17 amino acids. The CDR3 DNA sequence: TGTGCCAGCAGCCCCCGGGCAGATAGATTGCTGAACACTGAAGCTTTCTTT. As protein: CASSPRADRLLNTEAFF.

This clonotype was seen more than once but under ten times. V gene TRBV21-1 combines with J gene TRBJ2-7; the D segment call TRBD1 is taken from the table without a DNA check. TRBV21-1 is tagged as a pseudogene. The CDR3 sequence is 16 residues long. CDR3 in amino acids: CASSKSPRKVSYEQYV. The CDR3 nucleotides are TGTGCCAGCAGCAAAAGCCCCAGGAAGGTTTCCTACGAGCAGTACGTC.

The V and J genes are TRBV9 and TRBJ2-7, with 10 bases identical to TRBD1. Germline CDR1 SGDLS, CDR2 YYNGEE. With 0 bases clipped from V and 5 bases from J, the junction kept 2 bases outside the gene matches. The CDR3 is made up of 14 amino acids. The CDR3 bases are TGTGCCAGCAGCGTAGTGGGACAGGGGAACGAGCAGTACTTC. Its protein is CASSVVGQGNEQYF.

The table lists this clonotype with a few counts. This chain uses TRBV7-2 with TRBJ2-1; 11 bases align to TRBD2. Germline V gene sequence: CDR1 SGHTA, CDR2 FQGNSA. Losses at the gene ends were 2 bases for V and 10 bases for J; bases not matched to a gene: 7. CDR3 length: 15 amino acids. The CDR3, as DNA: TGTGCCAGCAGCTTACAGACTAGCGGGGCCCAAGAGCAGTTCTTC. This gives the protein CASSLQTSGAQEQFF.